This TCR beta chain was documented in a study of blood T cell repertoires in COVID-19. Authors' data handling: For nucleated cells, counts were estimated from reference gene primer amplification. The protocol was immunoSEQ multiplex PCR, while the TCRdb copy is restricted to in-frame clones and leaves out a portion. The V and J calls and the clone size are those of that table, but D and trimming were determined from the DNA. Here the sample spans about 110,000 clones, about 83% being singletons. Sample: peripheral blood. The clonotype comes from a woman aged 70-85 years with acute or convalescent COVID-19.

CDR3 amino acids: CASSLYSGRGETQYF. As DNA, the CDR3 is TGTGCCAGCAGCTTGTATTCGGGCAGGGGAGAGACCCAGTACTTC. The chain recombines TRBV5-6 with TRBJ2-5, with D tentatively TRBD1 (6 bases). V was shortened by 1 base and J by 4 bases, with 14 bases between the two germline ends. CDR3 length: 15 amino acids. Germline CDR1 is SGHDT and CDR2 is YYEEEE.